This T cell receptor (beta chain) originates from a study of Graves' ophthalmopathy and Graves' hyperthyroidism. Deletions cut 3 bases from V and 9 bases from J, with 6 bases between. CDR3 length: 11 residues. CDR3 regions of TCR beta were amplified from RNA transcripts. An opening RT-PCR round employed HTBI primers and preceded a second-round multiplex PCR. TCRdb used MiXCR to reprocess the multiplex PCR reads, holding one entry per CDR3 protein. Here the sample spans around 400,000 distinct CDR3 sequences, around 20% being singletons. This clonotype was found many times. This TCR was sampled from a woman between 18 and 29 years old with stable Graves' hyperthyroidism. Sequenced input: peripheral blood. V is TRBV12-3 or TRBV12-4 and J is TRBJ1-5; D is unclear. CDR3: CASSLLGPQHF. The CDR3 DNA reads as TGTGCCAGCAGTTTGTTAGGGCCCCAGCATTTT.